This is a list of T cell receptor beta chains from one sample in a study of cytomegalovirus exposure and HLA in healthy donors. Only in-frame clones appear in the TCRdb table, and some are missing; sequencing was by immunoSEQ multiplex PCR. The sample has more than 80,000 clones; about two thirds are singletons. Sequenced material: PBMCs. The source of these receptors is a female donor in good health and CMV-seronegative. Each CDR3 is given with its conserved first and last residue. The D gene is left open where the match is weak. The size of a clone is reported for some rows only, either as once, few or many, or as a class for expanded clones.

TRBV7-6	TRBD2	TRBJ2-7	-	TGTGCCAGCAGCACTGTAGCGGGAGGGTACGAGCAGTACTTC	CASSTVAGGYEQYF
TRBV27	TRBD1	TRBJ1-1	-	TGTGCCAGCAGTTTATCTAGGACAGGGGGAGCTGAAGCTTTCTTT	CASSLSRTGGAEAFF
TRBV29-1	TRBD2	TRBJ2-1	-	TGCAGCGTCCCGGGACTAGCGGAATTAGAGCAGTTCTTC	CSVPGLAELEQFF
TRBV19	TRBD1	TRBJ2-1	-	TGTGCCAGTACCAAAGGCTGGGACAGGGGGTCCAATGAGCAGTTCTTC	CASTKGWDRGSNEQFF
TRBV5-1	TRBD2	TRBJ2-2	-	TGCGCCAGCAGCTTAACTAGCGGGAGGCGGGGAACCGGGGAGCTGTTTTTT	CASSLTSGRRGTGELFF
TRBV28	TRBD2	TRBJ2-7	-	TGTGCCAGCAACCTAGCGGGAGCCTCCGAGCAGTACTTC	CASNLAGASEQYF
TRBV19	TRBD1	TRBJ2-1	-	TGTGCCACCCGGGACAGTTCCGTTTGGGGACCTACTTACAATGAGCAGTTCTTC	CATRDSSVWGPTYNEQFF
TRBV5-1	-	TRBJ1-1	once	TGCGCCAGCAGCTCCCACGGGGGGGACACTGAAGCTTTCTTT	CASSSHGGDTEAFF
TRBV19	-	TRBJ2-3	-	TGTGCCAGTAGTATAGGTAGAACAGATACGCAGTATTTT	CASSIGRTDTQYF
TRBV6-6	TRBD1	TRBJ2-7	-	TGTGCCAGCAACCCGGTGGGACAGGGGGAGCAGTACTTC	CASNPVGQGEQYF
TRBV9	-	TRBJ2-1	-	TGTGCCAGCAGCGTAGGTTCGGTTTCCTACAATGAGCAGTTCTTC	CASSVGSVSYNEQFF
TRBV7-9	TRBD1	TRBJ2-7	-	TGTGCCAGCAGCTTAGCGGGGACAGGGCCCCACTACGAGCAGTACTTC	CASSLAGTGPHYEQYF
TRBV5-5	-	TRBJ2-2	-	TGTGCCAGCAGCTTAGCGCAGGACTACACCGGGGAGCTGTTTTTT	CASSLAQDYTGELFF
TRBV7-8	TRBD2	TRBJ2-2	few	TGTGCCAGCAGCATATTGCGGGAGGGGGAGCTGTTTTTT	CASSILREGELFF
TRBV27	TRBD2	TRBJ2-7	few	TGTGCCAGCAGCTGGGGAGCGGGAAACGTCTACGAGCAGTACTTC	CASSWGAGNVYEQYF
TRBV28	-	TRBJ1-5	few	TGTGCCAGCAGTCCCTTTAGAAGCAATCAGCCCCAGCATTTT	CASSPFRSNQPQHF
TRBV5-1	TRBD2	TRBJ2-5	few	TGCGCCAGCAGCCTTGGCGGGACTAAGACCCAGTACTTC	CASSLGGTKTQYF
TRBV19	-	TRBJ1-1	-	TGTGCCAGTAGTATAAAGGGGCAGGGGAGAACTGAAGCTTTCTTT	CASSIKGQGRTEAFF
TRBV7-9	-	TRBJ1-5	-	TGTGCCAGCAGCTTAGATGGAAGTGGCCCAGAGGCCCAGCATTTT	CASSLDGSGPEAQHF
TRBV11-2	TRBD2	TRBJ2-5	few	TGTGCCAGCAGCGCACCGGGACTAGCGGGGTTTCAGTACTTC	CASSAPGLAGFQYF
TRBV9	-	TRBJ2-7	-	TGTGCCAGCAGCGTAGGACTAGAGACTTACGAGCAGTACTTC	CASSVGLETYEQYF
TRBV14	TRBD2	TRBJ2-1	-	TGTGCCAGCAGCCAGCCGGGACTAGCGATTTACAATGAGCAGTTCTTC	CASSQPGLAIYNEQFF
TRBV6-5	-	TRBJ2-5	-	TGTGCCAGCAGTTACTCGGAACTAGCTAGGGAGACCCAGTACTTC	CASSYSELARETQYF
TRBV11-3	-	TRBJ2-1	-	TGTGCCAGCAGCCCCCCTTGGGGCGAGTACAATGAGCAGTTCTTC	CASSPPWGEYNEQFF
TRBV18	-	TRBJ2-5	-	TGTGCCAGCCGACAGGAGACCCAGTACTTC	CASRQETQYF
TRBV5-1	-	TRBJ2-3	-	TGCGCCAGCAGCATTGTTGGGAGTTCAGATACGCAGTATTTT	CASSIVGSSDTQYF
TRBV7-2	-	TRBJ1-4	-	TGTGCCAGCAGCTTAGCCTGGGGCAGAACTAATGAAAAACTGTTTTTT	CASSLAWGRTNEKLFF
TRBV7-3	-	TRBJ2-2	-	TGTGCCAGCAGCTTACTACTGAGCACCGGGGAGCTGTTTTTT	CASSLLLSTGELFF
TRBV9	TRBD2	TRBJ2-1	-	TGTGCCAGCAGCGTCCGCGGACTAGCGGAGCCATACAATGAGCAGTTCTTC	CASSVRGLAEPYNEQFF
TRBV28	-	TRBJ1-5	-	TGTGCCAGCACTCCTGACAGTATTCAGCCCCAGCATTTT	CASTPDSIQPQHF
TRBV9	-	TRBJ1-5	-	TGTGCCAGCAGCGTAGGGGGGGGACTCAATCAGCCCCAGCATTTT	CASSVGGGLNQPQHF
TRBV2	TRBD1	TRBJ2-5	few	TGTGCCAGCAGCCGACAGGGCATCGCTTTGGAGACCCAGTACTTC	CASSRQGIALETQYF
TRBV28	TRBD2	TRBJ2-3	-	TGTGCCAGCGCGAGTAGCGGGAGTAGTTGGTCAGATACGCAGTATTTT	CASASSGSSWSDTQYF
TRBV28	-	TRBJ2-7	-	TGTGCCAGCGGCGGAAGGGGTCCCTACGAGCAGTACTTC	CASGGRGPYEQYF
TRBV29-1	-	TRBJ2-7	-	TGCAGCGTTAAGGAGAACTCCTACGAGCAGTACTTC	CSVKENSYEQYF
TRBV7-8	TRBD2	TRBJ2-2	-	TGTGCCAGCAGCCGGACTAGCGGGAGGGGAACCGGGGAGCTGTTTTTT	CASSRTSGRGTGELFF
TRBV5-1	TRBD1	TRBJ2-7	-	TGCGCCAGCAGCTTGGCGGGAGCGGGACAGGGAAACTCCTACGAGCAGTACTTC	CASSLAGAGQGNSYEQYF
TRBV6-5	-	TRBJ1-1	-	TGTGCCAGCAGTTTCCGAACAGGCGAAGCTTTCTTT	CASSFRTGEAFF
TRBV28	-	TRBJ1-2	-	TGTGCCAGCAGTCCCCGCGGAGGGGCTAACTATGGCTACACCTTC	CASSPRGGANYGYTF
TRBV28	-	TRBJ2-7	-	TGTGCCAGCAGCATCTCCGTGAGGGAGCAGTACTTC	CASSISVREQYF
TRBV10-3	TRBD2	TRBJ2-7	-	TGTGCCATCAAGGCGCTAGCGGGAGGCGAGCAGTACTTC	CAIKALAGGEQYF
TRBV6-4	TRBD2	TRBJ2-3	-	TGTGCCAGCAGTGAGCTAGCGGGAGATGGTACGCAGTATTTT	CASSELAGDGTQYF
TRBV9	TRBD2	TRBJ2-1	-	TGTGCCAGCAGCGTCACCACTAGCGGGAGCTCCTACAATGAGCAGTTCTTC	CASSVTTSGSSYNEQFF
TRBV6-5	-	TRBJ1-6	few	TGTGCCAGCAGTTACGCCCGAGGAGATTCACCCCTCCACTTT	CASSYARGDSPLHF
TRBV7-3	TRBD2	TRBJ2-1	-	TGTGCCAGCAGCTTACACCTAGCGGGACGAGGGAATGAGCAGTTCTTC	CASSLHLAGRGNEQFF
TRBV19	TRBD1	TRBJ1-2	-	TGTGCCAGTAGTATAGGACAGGGTTGGGGCTACACCTTC	CASSIGQGWGYTF
TRBV10-2	TRBD1	TRBJ1-6	-	TGCGCCAGCAGGGTGGACAGGACAGATAATTCACCCCTCCACTTT	CASRVDRTDNSPLHF
TRBV11-3	TRBD1	TRBJ1-4	few	TGTGCCAGCAGCCGCAGGGACAGGGGGAATGAAAAACTGTTTTTT	CASSRRDRGNEKLFF
TRBV28	TRBD2	TRBJ2-7	-	TGTGCCAGCAGTTTAAGACTAGCGGGGGACGAGCAGTACTTC	CASSLRLAGDEQYF
TRBV5-5	TRBD1	TRBJ2-7	few	TGTGCCAGCAGCTCGCCGGGACAGGGGAGGGAGCAGTACTTC	CASSSPGQGREQYF
TRBV19	-	TRBJ2-5	-	TGTGCCAGTAGCTCAGGGGGGGAGACCCAGTACTTC	CASSSGGETQYF
TRBV2	-	TRBJ1-5	-	TGTGCCAGCAGTGACCTACGTCCGGGGGGCAATCAGCCCCAGCATTTT	CASSDLRPGGNQPQHF
TRBV5-1	TRBD1	TRBJ1-6	-	TGCGCCAGCAGCTTATCGGGACAGGACCATTCACCCCTCCACTTT	CASSLSGQDHSPLHF
TRBV6-5	TRBD2	TRBJ2-1	-	TGTGCCAGCAGTTACGGACTAGCGGGAGACAATGAGCAGTTCTTC	CASSYGLAGDNEQFF